These T cell receptor beta chains were read from a single sample in a study of CD8 T cells in Susac syndrome. Using its own MiXCR run on the immunoSEQ multiplex PCR reads, TCRdb lists one record per CDR3 protein. This sample has around 170,000 distinct CDR3 sequences, with approximately 95% found just once. Sequencing used CD8+ T cells from PBMCs. The receptors were gathered from a human donor with Susac syndrome. Each CDR3 is given with its conserved first and last residue. Fields, in order: V gene, D gene, clone size, J gene, CDR3 DNA, CDR3 protein. The D gene is left open where the match is weak. Some rows mark clone size as missing; the rest say once, few, many or name a class of expanded clone.

TRBV19	TRBD1	-	TRBJ1-5	TGTGCCAGTAGGGGACAGGGGGGGTTCGAGCCCCAGCATTTT	CASRGQGGFEPQHF
TRBV15	TRBD1	-	TRBJ2-5	TGTGCCACCAGCAGTGCCCCGGGACAGGGGGCGGAGACCCAGTACTTC	CATSSAPGQGAETQYF
TRBV29-1	TRBD2	few	TRBJ2-3	TGCAGCGTTGAAGATGGGGGAGGGGATACGCAGTATTTT	CSVEDGGGDTQYF
TRBV7-8	-	once	TRBJ1-1	TGTGCCAGCAGCGGGCAGGGTTCGATGAACACTGAAGCTTTCTTT	CASSGQGSMNTEAFF
TRBV29-1	-	-	TRBJ1-1	TGCAGCGGCAGGGGCGGGACTGAAGCTTTCTTT	CSGRGGTEAFF
TRBV4-1	TRBD2	-	TRBJ2-7	TGCGCCAGCAGCCAAGAAGGAAGCGGGACTAGCGGCTACGAGCAGTACTTC	CASSQEGSGTSGYEQYF
TRBV19	-	-	TRBJ1-5	TGTGCCAGTACCTCGAACCGGTGGGGGGACGGCGGCTATAGCAATCAGCCCCAGCATTTT	CASTSNRWGDGGYSNQPQHF
TRBV4-1	TRBD1	-	TRBJ2-5	TGCGCCAGCAGCACGACGGGGACAGACTTCCAAGAGACCCAGTACTTC	CASSTTGTDFQETQYF
TRBV5-6	TRBD1	-	TRBJ2-7	TGTGCCAGCAGCCCCGATGGACAGGGCTACGAGCAGTACTTC	CASSPDGQGYEQYF
TRBV7-9	TRBD2	once	TRBJ2-2	TGTGCCAGCAGCCCCCTTAGCGGGGGGGCCCACGGGGAGCTGTTTTTT	CASSPLSGGAHGELFF
TRBV24-1	-	-	TRBJ1-2	TGTGCCACCAGTGAAAACATAAACTATGGCTACACCTTC	CATSENINYGYTF
TRBV12-3/TRBV12-4	TRBD1	-	TRBJ1-4	TGTGCCAGCAGTTTGGGACAGGACGAAAAACTGTTTTTT	CASSLGQDEKLFF
TRBV30	-	-	TRBJ2-1	TGTGCCTGGAGTGTTTTGCAGGGGGGTGTTAATGAGCAGTTCTTC	CAWSVLQGGVNEQFF
TRBV25-1	TRBD1	once	TRBJ1-2	TGTGCCAGCAGTGGTCGGACAGGGACGGAATATGGCTACACCTTC	CASSGRTGTEYGYTF
TRBV19	TRBD1	-	TRBJ1-2	TGTGCCAGTAGTATAGTAGGGGGCACGTATGGCTACACCTTC	CASSIVGGTYGYTF
TRBV27	-	-	TRBJ2-7	TGTGCCAGCAGCAGACCCTCTGGCGAGCAGTACTTC	CASSRPSGEQYF
TRBV29-1	TRBD1	-	TRBJ2-7	TGCAGCGTCGGAACAGGGGCGACCTACGAGCAGTACTTC	CSVGTGATYEQYF
TRBV5-4	-	-	TRBJ2-7	TGTGCCAGCAGCACCCACAACTCCGGGGACTACGAGCAGTACTTC	CASSTHNSGDYEQYF
TRBV27	-	-	TRBJ2-3	TGTGCCAGCAGCGAACTAGAACTAGATACGCAGTATTTT	CASSELELDTQYF
TRBV7-9	-	-	TRBJ2-2	TGTGCCGGCACAACAGACACCGGGGAGCTGTTTTTT	CAGTTDTGELFF
TRBV7-9	-	-	TRBJ2-4	TGTGCCAGCAGCACGGACTTCACGGGCATTCAGTACTTC	CASSTDFTGIQYF
TRBV2	-	-	TRBJ2-3	TGTGCCAGCACTCTGACATATAAGGCAGATACGCAGTATTTT	CASTLTYKADTQYF
TRBV27	TRBD1	-	TRBJ1-4	TGTGCCAGCAGTTTGGGACAGGGTAACGAAAAACTGTTTTTT	CASSLGQGNEKLFF
TRBV28	-	-	TRBJ2-7	TGTGCCAGCAGTTTAGTGCCAGGGGACTACGAGCAGTACTTC	CASSLVPGDYEQYF
TRBV27	TRBD2	-	TRBJ2-5	TGTGCCAGCAGTCCATGGAGACTAGCGGGAGAAGAGACCCAGTACTTC	CASSPWRLAGEETQYF
TRBV15	-	-	TRBJ2-3	TGTGCCACCAGCAGAGTTACGGGCGGAACAGATACGCAGTATTTT	CATSRVTGGTDTQYF
TRBV5-6	TRBD2	-	TRBJ2-5	TGTGCCAGCAGCTTGGCTAGCGGGGGGGCCGGGGAGACCCAGTACTTC	CASSLASGGAGETQYF
TRBV20-1	-	-	TRBJ2-1	TGCAGTCTTGGACGGCTTTACAATGAGCAGTTCTTC	CSLGRLYNEQFF
TRBV6-5	TRBD2	-	TRBJ2-1	TGTGCCAGCAGTCGGCTAGCGGGAGGAGGTGAGCAGTTCTTC	CASSRLAGGGEQFF
TRBV27	-	-	TRBJ2-7	TGTGCCAGCAGTCTGGGACTGATCTACGAGCAGTACTTC	CASSLGLIYEQYF
TRBV3-1	-	-	TRBJ2-1	TGTGCCAGCAGCCAAGAGGGTTACAATGAGCAGTTCTTC	CASSQEGYNEQFF
TRBV7-6	TRBD2	-	TRBJ2-1	TGTGCCAGCAGCCCCGTAGGCGGGAGGGCCGCTTACGAGCAGTTCTTC	CASSPVGGRAAYEQFF